These T cell receptor beta chains were read from a single sample in a study of response to subunit inactivated influenza vaccine. TCRdb itself ran the RT-PCR reads through MiXCR, one entry per CDR3 protein. The sample includes hundreds of thousands of distinct CDR3 sequences, just over 20% of them seen just once. Sequencing was performed on PBMCs from blood, taken approximately 20 months after vaccination. The origin of the receptors is a man aged 50 to 75 who received an inactivated influenza vaccine. Each CDR3 is given with its conserved first and last residue. A D gene is named only where the DNA matches it firmly. Not all rows give a size; the values are once, few, many and, for expanded clones, a class.

D	size	J	V	CDR3	DNA
NA	few	TRBJ1-1	TRBV7-2	CASRWQGWNTEAFF	TGTGCCAGCAGATGGCAGGGTTGGAATACTGAAGCTTTCTTT
TRBD1	NA	TRBJ2-3	TRBV29-1	CSVEPRGRVADTQYF	TGCAGCGTTGAACCCAGGGGGCGCGTCGCAGATACGCAGTATTTT
NA	few	TRBJ1-1	TRBV2	CASKGRGNTEAFF	TGTGCCAGCAAAGGGCGCGGGAACACTGAAGCTTTCTTT
NA	NA	TRBJ1-2	TRBV4-1	CASSQGGELFNYGYTF	TGCGCCAGCAGCCAAGGGGGGGAGCTTTTCAACTATGGCTACACCTTC
NA	few	TRBJ2-5	TRBV6-2/TRBV6-3	CASSLDVQETQYF	TGTGCCAGCAGTTTAGATGTCCAAGAGACCCAGTACTTC
NA	NA	TRBJ2-5	TRBV2	CASTSSAETQYF	TGTGCCAGCACGTCTAGCGCGGAGACCCAGTACTTC
TRBD2	NA	TRBJ2-7	TRBV12-3/TRBV12-4	CASRRLAGGYEQYF	TGTGCCAGCAGGAGACTAGCGGGAGGCTACGAGCAGTACTTC
TRBD2	few	TRBJ2-4	TRBV20-1	CSARLPGGVKNIQYF	TGCAGTGCTAGACTCCCCGGGGGGGTCAAAAACATTCAGTACTTC
TRBD1	few	TRBJ2-2	TRBV10-3	CAISWTGDGTGELFF	TGTGCCATCAGTTGGACAGGGGACGGAACCGGGGAGCTGTTTTTT
NA	few	TRBJ1-2	TRBV9	CASSVADLDGYTF	TGTGCCAGCAGCGTAGCCGACTTGGATGGCTACACCTTC
NA	NA	TRBJ1-5	TRBV2	CASSDFFVGPFSNQPQHF	TGTGCCAGCAGTGATTTCTTCGTTGGGCCATTTAGCAATCAGCCCCAGCATTTT
NA	many	TRBJ1-5	TRBV29-1	CSVGTSNQPQHF	TGCAGCGTTGGAACGAGCAATCAGCCCCAGCATTTT
TRBD2	few	TRBJ2-7	TRBV29-1	CSVRPTSGRYEQYF	TGCAGCGTGCGACCGACTAGCGGGAGGTACGAGCAGTACTTC
TRBD2	NA	TRBJ2-5	TRBV6-2/TRBV6-3	CASSYISGLAGGRQETQYF	TGTGCCAGCAGTTACATTTCAGGACTAGCGGGAGGGCGACAAGAGACCCAGTACTTC
TRBD1	many	TRBJ1-1	TRBV6-2/TRBV6-3	CASSYSVDRGLVNTEAFF	TGTGCCAGCAGTTACTCTGTGGACAGGGGGCTCGTGAACACTGAAGCTTTCTTT
TRBD2	many	TRBJ2-2	TRBV6-1	CATQQSVAGVTGELFF	TGTGCCACCCAACAGTCGGTGGCGGGAGTCACCGGGGAGCTGTTTTTT
NA	few	TRBJ2-1	TRBV12-3/TRBV12-4	CASRPQGILYNEQFF	TGTGCCAGCAGGCCCCAGGGAATACTCTACAATGAGCAGTTCTTC
TRBD2	NA	TRBJ2-1	TRBV20-1	CSASQSGRLNEQFF	TGCAGTGCTAGTCAAAGCGGGAGATTGAATGAGCAGTTCTTC
NA	NA	TRBJ1-2	TRBV28	CASSLEGAGYGYTF	TGTGCCAGCAGTTTGGAAGGGGCTGGCTATGGCTACACCTTC
NA	many	TRBJ1-5	TRBV12-3/TRBV12-4	CASRGNSNQPQHF	TGTGCCAGCAGGGGCAATAGCAATCAGCCCCAGCATTTT
NA	NA	TRBJ2-3	TRBV3-1	CASSPWDHGDTQYF	TGTGCCAGCAGCCCCTGGGACCACGGGGATACGCAGTATTTT
NA	NA	TRBJ1-3	TRBV4-3	CASSQGVGAVAGNTIYF	TGCGCCAGCAGCCAGGGAGTAGGGGCGGTTGCTGGAAACACCATATATTTT
NA	NA	TRBJ1-2	TRBV12-3/TRBV12-4	CASSLASAGYGYTF	TGTGCCAGCAGTTTAGCTTCAGCGGGCTATGGCTACACCTTC
TRBD1	few	TRBJ2-5	TRBV11-2	CASSLNRGPETQYF	TGTGCCAGCAGCTTAAACAGGGGTCCCGAGACCCAGTACTTC
NA	few	TRBJ1-6	TRBV27	CASSLSDSHNSPLHF	TGTGCCAGCAGTTTATCCGACAGCCATAATTCACCCCTCCACTTT
TRBD1	NA	TRBJ2-3	TRBV20-1	CSASSSGTGGRTDTQYF	TGCAGTGCTAGTTCTTCAGGGACAGGGGGTCGCACAGATACGCAGTATTTT
NA	NA	TRBJ1-1	TRBV20-1	CSAHGQRNTEAFF	TGCAGTGCTCACGGGCAGCGGAACACTGAAGCTTTCTTT
TRBD1	NA	TRBJ2-2	TRBV7-6	CASSLSVPGQGAGNTGELFF	TGTGCCAGCAGCTTATCCGTCCCGGGACAGGGGGCGGGGAACACCGGGGAGCTGTTTTTT